The 2 T cell receptor beta chains listed next were all sequenced from one sample in a study of OX40 agonist ivuxolimab in advanced cancers. Sequencing used immunoSEQ multiplex PCR; TCRdb keeps in-frame clones, though not all of them. Among approximately 91,000 clones, roughly 91% were seen once, and the ten largest hold under 0.35%. The material sequenced was CD4+ or CD8+ T cells sorted from blood, taken in a trial of the OX40 agonist ivuxolimab. These receptors were obtained from an adult with an advanced solid tumor such as melanoma, head and neck, liver or kidney cancer.

In regard to this clone: One end of the junction does not line up with germline, which may come from a read error. Other DNA variants within this sample encode the same CDR3. This rearrangement joins TRBV6-5 to TRBJ2-7, with 8 bases identical to TRBD2. This CDR3 has 15 amino acids. Germline-derived CDR1 and CDR2 are MNHEY and SVGAGI. CDR3 sequence reads: CASSQTGTRAYEQYF. The CDR3 DNA follows: TGCGCCAGCAGTCAAACCGGGACTAGAGCCTACGAGCAGTACTTC.

The chain is built from TRBV4-3 and TRBJ2-3; 8 bases match TRBD2. Trimming at V came to 0 bases and at J to 0 bases, leaving 14 bases not matched to a gene. The length of the CDR3 is 20 residues. Germline loops: CDR1 LGHNA, CDR2 YSLEER. CDR3 region: CASSQDVGAGGRTSTDTQYF. The CDR3 nucleotides are TGCGCCAGCAGCCAAGACGTGGGGGCGGGGGGCCGCACCAGCACAGATACGCAGTATTTT.